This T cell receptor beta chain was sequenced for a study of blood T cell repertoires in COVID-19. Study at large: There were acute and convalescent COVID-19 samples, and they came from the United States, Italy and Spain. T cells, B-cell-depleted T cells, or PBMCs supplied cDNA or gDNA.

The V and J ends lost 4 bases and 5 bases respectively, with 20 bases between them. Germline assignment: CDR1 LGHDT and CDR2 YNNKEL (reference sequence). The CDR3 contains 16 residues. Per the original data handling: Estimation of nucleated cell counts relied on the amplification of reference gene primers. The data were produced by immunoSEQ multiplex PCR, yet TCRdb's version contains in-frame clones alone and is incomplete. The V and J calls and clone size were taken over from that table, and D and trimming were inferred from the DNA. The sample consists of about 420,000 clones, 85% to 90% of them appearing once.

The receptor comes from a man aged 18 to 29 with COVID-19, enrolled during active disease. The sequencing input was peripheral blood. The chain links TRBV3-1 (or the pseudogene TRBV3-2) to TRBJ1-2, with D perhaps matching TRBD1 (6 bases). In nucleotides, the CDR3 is TGTGCCAGCAGCCCCAGACAGGTCGGTGAGGGATATGGCTACACCTTC. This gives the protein CASSPRQVGEGYGYTF.